The 26 T cell receptor beta chains given below trace back to one sample, sequenced in a study of regulatory T cells in long-lasting Graves disease. Time point here: persistent/refractory GD, antithyroid drugs over 5 years with positive TRAb. The TCR library was made from RNA that had been extracted from PBMCs in TRIzol. Arm-PCR of CDR3 regions with iRepertoire HTBI primers generated TCR beta libraries. TCRdb ran MiXCR on the multiplex PCR reads and lists one entry per CDR3 protein. Counted here are 600,000 to 800,000 distinct CDR3 sequences, 25% to 35% occurring once; the ten biggest clones make up roughly 41%. Sequences were derived from peripheral blood mononuclear cells (PBMCs), sampled when the disease was refractory, from a patient treated with antithyroid drugs. All receptors derive from a female donor with Graves disease.

Concerning this clonotype: The junction departs from the called germline gene at one end, perhaps through a read error. The chain recombines TRBV6-2 or TRBV6-3 with TRBJ1-6; D remains ambiguous. This CDR3 contains 14 residues. CDR1 and CDR2 from the germline V gene are MNHEY and SVGEGT. CDR3 in amino acids: CASTPRHLNPPLHF. The CDR3 nucleotides are TGTGCCAGCACCCCGCGCCACCTTAATCCACCCCTCCACTTT.

The gene calls are TRBV5-1 and TRBJ1-6, with 7 bases matching TRBD1. The CDR3 covers 17 residues. Trimming at V came to 1 base and at J to 5 bases, leaving 9 bases not matched to a gene. Germline loops: CDR1 SGHRS, CDR2 YFSETQ. CDR3 amino acids: CASSLHPTGDHNSPLHF. CDR3 DNA sequence: TGCGCCAGCAGCTTGCACCCAACAGGGGACCATAATTCACCCCTCCACTTT.

This clonotype showed up just a few times. The gene calls are TRBV5-5 and TRBJ2-7; the D gene is possibly TRBD1 (6 bases). V gave up 0 bases and J gave up 3 bases, with 13 bases separating them. This CDR3 contains 15 residues. Germline-derived CDR1 and CDR2 are SGHKS and YYEKEE (reference sequence). CDR3 sequence: CASSLASRGLYEQYF. The CDR3 nucleotides are TGTGCCAGCAGCTTGGCGTCCAGGGGCCTCTACGAGCAGTACTTC.

The chain employs TRBV6-1 and TRBJ1-4; 7 nucleotides line up with TRBD1. Germline V gene lookup returns CDR1 MNHNS and CDR2 SASEGT. Germline trimming cut 8 bases from V and 8 bases from J; bases unmatched to any gene: 8. CDR3 size: 13 residues. The CDR3: CASDVRGSEKLFF. In DNA form, the CDR3 reads TGTGCCAGCGACGTCAGGGGGTCAGAAAAACTGTTTTTT.

The V call is TRBV5-5, the J call TRBJ1-1; tentatively, D is TRBD1 (5 bases). The CDR3 is 14 residues long. Looked up from germline, CDR1 is SGHKS and CDR2 is YYEKEE (reference sequence). With 4 bases removed from V and 5 bases from J, the gap between germline ends came to 15 bases. The CDR3 DNA reads TGTGCCAGCAGCCGATACCCAGGGAGTACTGAAGCTTTCTTT. It codes for CASSRYPGSTEAFF.

This clonotype was detected only a few times. The chain couples TRBV6-1 to TRBJ1-1; 8 bases line up with TRBD1. V lost 6 bases to trimming and J lost 8 bases; unmatched junction nucleotides: 8. The germline CDR1 and CDR2 sequences are MNHNS and SASEGT. The CDR3 extends over 13 amino acids. For the CDR3, the DNA is TGTGCCAGCAGACTGACAGGGGAGGGCGAAGCTTTCTTT. Residues: CASRLTGEGEAFF.

As regards this clonotype: This is likely a read error, given that the CDR3 carries no conserved phenylalanine or tryptophan at its end. The chain couples TRBV29-1 to TRBJ1-1, with D unclear. The CDR3 sequence is 12 residues long. The germline CDR1 and CDR2 sequences are SQVTM and ANQGSEA. V was trimmed by 7 bases and J by 4 bases, leaving 13 bases between them. In DNA form, the CDR3 reads TGCAGCGGTACCCCCGCGGTCACTGAAGCTTTCCTT. Encoded protein: CSGTPAVTEAFL.

About this clonotype: A junction end diverges from the germline sequence, so it may reflect a read error. The chain combines TRBV11-2 with TRBJ1-1; 7 bases are a match to TRBD1. The germline V gene encodes CDR1 SGHAT and CDR2 FQNNGV. The CDR3 covers 13 residues. In DNA, the CDR3 is TGTGCCTGCAGCAATACAGGGGTTGGTGAAGCTTTCTTT. The encoded protein is CACSNTGVGEAFF.

V usage is TRBV12-3 or TRBV12-4 and J usage is TRBJ1-5; D is unresolved. The V and J ends lost 10 bases and 6 bases respectively, with 10 bases between them. This CDR3 is built from 11 residues. This CDR3 reads CATDTLQPQHF. CDR3 DNA: TGTGCCACCGATACCCTTCAGCCCCAGCATTTT.

Only a few counts were recorded for this clonotype. This chain links TRBV10-3 with TRBJ1-1; 9 bases match TRBD1. The CDR3 spans 14 residues. Germline assignment: CDR1 ENHRY and CDR2 SYGVKD. V trimming: 5 bases; J trimming: 2 bases; junction bases outside the gene matches: 3. CDR3 amino acids: CAISRQGGNTEAFF. CDR3 in DNA: TGTGCCATCAGTAGACAGGGGGGAAACACTGAAGCTTTCTTT.

The chain links TRBV3-1 to TRBJ1-4; 8 positions match TRBD1. CDR1 and CDR2 from the germline V gene are LGHDT and YNNKEL (reference sequence). The J segment lost 8 bases and the V segment lost 3 bases, leaving 2 bases of the junction unmatched. The CDR3 length is 13 residues. CDR3 in amino acids: CASSQGQVEKLFF. The CDR3 DNA follows: TGTGCCAGCAGCCAGGGACAGGTGGAAAAACTGTTTTTT.

This clonotype was observed many times. The chain is built from TRBV2 and TRBJ2-7; TRBD2 aligns across 10 bases. Germline lookup yields CDR1 SNHLY and CDR2 FYNNEI. V trimming: 6 bases; J trimming: 2 bases; junction bases outside the gene matches: 7. CDR3 length: 15 residues. The CDR3 is CASSTLAGVTYEQYF. CDR3 coding DNA: TGTGCCAGCAGCACCCTAGCGGGAGTTACCTACGAGCAGTACTTC.

This clonotype was counted at least ten times. V usage is TRBV12-3 or TRBV12-4 and J usage is TRBJ2-4; the D call may be TRBD1 or TRBD2 (5 bases each). The CDR3 covers 15 residues. The V end lost 4 bases, the J end lost 7 bases, and 17 bases lay between the germline ends. CDR3 residues: CASSSRRGRGNIQYF. In DNA form, the CDR3 reads TGTGCCAGCAGTTCCCGAAGGGGCCGGGGTAACATTCAGTACTTC.

This clonotype occurred many times. The chain recombines TRBV12-3 or TRBV12-4 with TRBJ1-6; 8 bases match TRBD1. There are 14 residues in the CDR3. V dropped 6 bases and J dropped 11; count of bases not matched to a gene: 9. CDR3 coding DNA: TGTGCCAGCAGCCTGCGACAGGGGTCAGCACCCCTCCACTTT. This translates into CASSLRQGSAPLHF.

This clonotype has only a few counts. The rearrangement uses TRBV7-9 and TRBJ1-1; tentative D call: TRBD1 (5 bases). Germline lookup yields CDR1 SEHNR and CDR2 FQNEAQ (reference sequence). V was cut by 5 bases and J by 7 bases, with 8 bases left in between. The CDR3 runs 11 residues. For the CDR3, the DNA is TGTGCCAGCAGCGCCGACAGTGAAGCTTTCTTT. It yields the protein CASSADSEAFF.

This chain links TRBV10-3 with TRBJ1-1, with 9 bases fitting TRBD1. The CDR3 loop spans 14 amino acids. Trimming took 7 bases from V and 0 from J; bases not matched to a gene: 3. Germline lookup yields CDR1 ENHRY and CDR2 SYGVKD. In nucleotides, the CDR3 is TGTGCCATCAATGGACAGGGGATGAACACTGAAGCTTTCTTT. Translating it yields CAINGQGMNTEAFF.

The chain uses TRBV29-1 and TRBJ1-5; D might be TRBD1 (6 bases). The CDR3 totals 14 residues. From germline, CDR1 is SQVTM and CDR2 ANQGSEA. The V gene lost 7 bases and the J gene lost 4 bases, with 17 bases spanning the gap. The CDR3 is CSAYIAGQNQPQHF. CDR3 nucleotides: TGCAGCGCTTATATCGCGGGACAAAATCAGCCCCAGCATTTT.

There are a few counts of this clonotype. The genes are TRBV7-2 and TRBJ1-2, with D possibly being TRBD1 (5 bases). Trimming cost V 1 base and J 3 bases, with 15 bases left between them. CDR3 size: 16 residues. Germline V gives CDR1 SGHTA, CDR2 FQGNSA. CDR3 residues: CASSLEWSGDDYGYTF. The CDR3 DNA is TGTGCCAGCAGCTTAGAGTGGTCCGGGGACGACTATGGCTACACCTTC.

In this sample, this clonotype turned up a few times. This sequence joins TRBV11-1 and TRBJ2-2; 8 positions agree with TRBD1. After removal of 4 bases from V and 1 base from J, the junction contained 11 bases not matched to a gene. This CDR3 contains 18 residues. Germline V CDR1 and CDR2: SGHAT, FQDESV (reference sequence). Here the CDR3 reads CASSSGEIDRGNTGELFF. The CDR3 coding sequence is TGTGCCAGCAGCTCCGGAGAGATAGACAGGGGGAACACCGGGGAGCTGTTTTTT.

The rearrangement joins TRBV5-1 to TRBJ2-7, with D possibly matching TRBD2 (6 bases). Germline V gives CDR1 SGHRS, CDR2 YFSETQ. This CDR3 region has 14 residues. The V and J ends lost 0 bases and 4 bases respectively, with 11 bases between them. The CDR3 DNA is TGCGCCAGCAGCTTGGGACAGCGGGCATACGAGCAGTACTTC. Translated, it gives CASSLGQRAYEQYF.

The table lists this clonotype with a few counts. The gene calls are TRBV10-1 and TRBJ1-4, with TRBD1 as a possible D gene (6 bases). Trimming took 7 bases from V and 0 from J, leaving 15 bases between them. The germline gives CDR1 WNHNN, CDR2 SYGVQD (reference sequence). There are 16 residues in the CDR3. CDR3 sequence (DNA): TGCGCCAGCATCAGGACAGATCCATCAACTAATGAAAAACTGTTTTTT. Translating it yields CASIRTDPSTNEKLFF.

This clonotype was observed at least ten times. The rearrangement joins TRBV11-2 to TRBJ1-6; D is perhaps TRBD1 (6 bases). The V end was cut by 2 bases, the J end by 0 bases, with 11 bases between. The CDR3 consists of 17 residues. Germline CDR1 and CDR2: SGHAT and FQNNGV. The CDR3 sequence is CASSLRLDSSYNSPLHF. The CDR3 DNA reads as TGTGCCAGCAGCTTAAGATTGGACAGCTCCTATAATTCACCCCTCCACTTT.

The V and J genes are TRBV9 and TRBJ1-1, with D unclear. The germline V gene has CDR1 SGDLS and CDR2 YYNGEE. V lost 4 bases, J lost 2 bases, and 15 bases lay in between. The CDR3 totals 15 residues. The CDR3 loop reads CASSILGEGNTEAFF. The CDR3 region has the DNA TGTGCCAGCAGCATCCTAGGAGAGGGCAACACTGAAGCTTTCTTT. Full variable domain (outside the CDR3, taken from reference TRBV9 and TRBJ1-1): DSGVTQTPKHLITATGQRVTLRCSPRSGDLSVYWYQQSLDQGLQFLIQYYNGEERAKGNILERFSAQQFPDLHSELNLSSLELGDSALYFCASSILGEGNTEAFFGQGTRLTVV.

Only a few counts were recorded for this clonotype. The chain is built from TRBV20-1 and TRBJ1-3, with D possibly TRBD1 on 5 matching bases. Germline-derived CDR1 and CDR2 are DFQATT and SNEGSKA (reference sequence). The V gene lost 3 bases and the J gene lost 0 bases, with 9 bases spanning the gap. The CDR3 covers 14 residues. CDR3 sequence: CSASYGGSGNTIYF. In DNA form, the CDR3 reads TGCAGTGCTAGCTACGGGGGCTCTGGAAACACCATATATTTT.

As for this clonotype: This sequence is one base from a far larger clone and is likely a read error. The chain is built from TRBV12-3 or TRBV12-4 and TRBJ1-2; no firm D call. There are 11 residues in the CDR3. CDR3 amino acids: CASNLNYGYTF. In DNA form, the CDR3 reads TGTGCCAGCAATTTAAACTATGGCTACACCTTC.

This clonotype was seen a few times. This chain uses TRBV7-8 with TRBJ1-1; the D is unclear. CDR1 and CDR2 (germline): SGHVS, FQNEAQ. V was trimmed by 0 bases and J by 2 bases, leaving 16 bases between them. The CDR3 extends over 17 amino acids. CDR3 nucleotide sequence: TGTGCCAGCAGCTTAGCCCGGACTCCGGGCGGAAACACTGAAGCTTTCTTT. Translation gives CASSLARTPGGNTEAFF.